What follows are 18 T cell receptor beta chains derived from one specimen sequenced in a study of T cells in Graves' hyperthyroidism and ophthalmopathy. Using RNA transcripts as the source, TCR beta CDR3 regions were amplified. HTBI primers were used for first-round RT-PCR of the TCR CDR3. MiXCR, run by TCRdb on the multiplex PCR reads, gives a single entry per CDR3 protein. The sample yields more than 650,000 distinct CDR3 sequences, 12% to 15% seen once. The sample comprised blood. The receptor set was obtained from a woman aged 18-29 years with Graves' hyperthyroidism.

The rearrangement links TRBV19 to TRBJ1-1; D not certain. The V end lost 1 base, the J end lost 4 bases, and 7 bases lay between the germline ends. Per the germline V gene, CDR1 is LNHDA and CDR2 is SQIVND (reference sequence). This CDR3 has 13 amino acids. CDR3 DNA: TGTGCCAGTAGTATAGCTAGTGGCACTGAAGCTTTCTTT. This sequence encodes CASSIASGTEAFF.

This clonotype came up many times. The V gene is TRBV2, the J gene TRBJ2-7; 7 positions match TRBD2. The length of the CDR3 is 13 residues. The junction had 6 bases not matched to a gene; V was cut back by 7 bases and J by 3 bases. CDR1 and CDR2 from the germline V gene are SNHLY and FYNNEI. CDR3: CASKGGSRYEQYF. CDR3 nucleotide sequence: TGTGCCAGCAAAGGCGGGAGTCGCTACGAGCAGTACTTC.

The CDR3 spells CASSFYAGVSYNEQFF. The CDR3 nucleotides are TGTGCCAGCAGTTTCTACGCGGGTGTCTCCTACAATGAGCAGTTCTTC. J is TRBJ2-1 and V is TRBV27; possible D gene TRBD2, 5 bases. This CDR3 is built from 16 residues. Germline lookup yields CDR1 MNHEY and CDR2 SMNVEV (reference sequence). The V and J ends lost 3 bases and 0 bases respectively, with 12 bases between them.

This clonotype was picked up many times. The rearrangement uses TRBV20-1 and TRBJ2-1; TRBD2 agrees at 9 bases. The CDR3 runs to 16 residues. With 4 bases clipped from V and 4 bases from J, the junction kept 11 bases outside the gene matches. Germline lookup yields CDR1 DFQATT and CDR2 SNEGSKA (reference sequence). CDR3 amino acids: CSATKGGAGGYNEQFF. Here the CDR3 DNA reads TGCAGTGCTACTAAGGGAGGGGCGGGAGGGTACAATGAGCAGTTCTTC.

Notes on this clonotype: A single base separates this from a much larger clone, so it may be a read error. This rearrangement joins TRBV28 to TRBJ2-1; 7 positions match TRBD1. The CDR3 spans 14 residues. From germline, CDR1 is MDHEN and CDR2 SYDVKM. V shed 8 bases, J shed 10 bases, and the junction held 14 bases outside the gene matches. The CDR3 DNA reads as TGTGCCAGCGGTGACAGGGCCTCCTACTACGAGCAGTTCTTC. Residues: CASGDRASYYEQFF.

The V call is TRBV19, the J call TRBJ2-1; the match to TRBD2 covers 8 bases. Germline V lookup: CDR1 LNHDA, CDR2 SQIVND (reference sequence). V lost 6 bases and J lost 5; bases outside the gene matches: 9. The CDR3 covers 15 residues. CDR3: CASSENREGDNEQFF. The CDR3 DNA reads as TGTGCCAGTAGCGAGAATCGGGAGGGAGACAATGAGCAGTTCTTC.

This clonotype was observed a few times. CDR3 region: CASSFSGTRYNEQFF. The CDR3 DNA reads as TGTGCCAGCAGCTTTTCCGGGACAAGATACAATGAGCAGTTCTTC. The rearrangement joins TRBV7-9 to TRBJ2-1; TRBD1 might be the D (6 bases). Germline V gives CDR1 SEHNR, CDR2 FQNEAQ (reference sequence). Trimming stripped 3 bases from V and 4 bases from J, with 13 bases between. The CDR3 is 15 residues long.

A few counts support this clonotype. In nucleotides, the CDR3 is TGTGCCAGCAGCCAAGATCGGGTGGGGGGAAATGAGCAGTACTTC. Translation gives CASSQDRVGGNEQYF. The chain links TRBV3-1 to TRBJ2-1; D perhaps matches TRBD2 (6 bases). With the DNA end fitting TRBJ2-7 better, the J assignment may be wrong. Germline loops: CDR1 LGHDT, CDR2 YNNKEL (reference sequence). CDR3 length equals 15 residues.

This chain joins TRBV12-3 or TRBV12-4 and TRBJ2-5; D is perhaps TRBD1 or TRBD2 (5 bases each). V shed 5 bases and J shed 2 bases, with 12 bases lying between them. This CDR3 has 14 amino acids. In DNA, the CDR3 is TGTGCCAGCAGTGACCGGGACGAACAAGAGACCCAGTACTTC. Translation gives CASSDRDEQETQYF.

This clonotype was seen a few times. V gene TRBV30 combines with J gene TRBJ2-7, with D tentatively TRBD1 or TRBD2 (5 bases each). The CDR3 is 14 amino acids. V lost 3 bases, J lost 4 bases, and 16 bases lay in between. Per the germline V gene, CDR1 is GTSNPN and CDR2 is SVGIG (reference sequence). The CDR3 loop is CAWSRGTPGYEQYF. In DNA, the CDR3 is TGTGCCTGGAGCCGTGGGACCCCGGGGTACGAGCAGTACTTC.

Many counts were recorded for this clonotype. The chain is built from TRBV2 and TRBJ2-7, with TRBD2 matching 12 bases. Germline CDR1 and CDR2: SNHLY and FYNNEI. V was clipped by 6 bases and J by 6 bases; unmatched bases: 6. The CDR3 runs to 14 residues. This CDR3 is CASSRTSGEREQYF. As DNA, the CDR3 is TGTGCCAGCAGCCGGACTAGCGGGGAGCGCGAGCAGTACTTC.

This clonotype appeared a few times. The J gene is TRBJ1-1, the V gene TRBV11-3; the D gene is possibly TRBD1 (5 bases). Germline V gene sequence: CDR1 SGHNT, CDR2 YENEEA. The CDR3 is made up of 15 amino acids. V gave up 1 base and J gave up 4 bases, with 13 bases separating them. The CDR3 sequence: CASSLGLTVGTEAFF. CDR3 DNA sequence: TGTGCCAGCAGCTTAGGGTTGACAGTTGGCACTGAAGCTTTCTTT. The complete variable domain, with remaining parts taken from reference TRBV11-3 and TRBJ1-1, reads EAGVVQSPRYKIIEKKQPVAFWCNPISGHNTLYWYLQNLGQGPELLIRYENEEAVDDSQLPKDRFSAERLKGVDSTLKIQPAELGDSAVYLCASSLGLTVGTEAFFGQGTRLTVV.

This clonotype was seen many times. The chain carries TRBV6-1 and TRBJ1-1; D remains unclear. V gave up 2 bases and J gave up 4 bases, with 5 bases separating them. This CDR3 is 12 amino acids long. Germline values: CDR1 MNHNS, CDR2 SASEGT. In nucleotides, the CDR3 is TGTGCCAGCAGTGAAATGGGCACTGAAGCTTTCTTT. This codes for CASSEMGTEAFF.

This clonotype was recorded many times. The genes are TRBV6-1 and TRBJ1-2, with D unresolved. Deletions cut 10 bases from V and 5 bases from J, with 11 bases between. CDR1 is MNHNS and CDR2 is SASEGT in the germline V gene. The CDR3 covers 11 residues. CDR3 protein: CATSLGYGYTF. CDR3 bases: TGTGCCACGTCTCTGGGATATGGCTACACCTTC.

There are many counts of this clonotype. V gene TRBV20-1 combines with J gene TRBJ2-1; a possible D gene is TRBD2 (5 bases). Germline V lookup: CDR1 DFQATT, CDR2 SNEGSKA (reference sequence). Between the trimmed V and J ends, which lost 3 bases and 9 bases, there was a span of 18 bases. The CDR3 sequence is 14 residues long. The CDR3: CSARLAGRFVEQFF. Written as DNA, the CDR3 is TGCAGTGCTAGGTTGGCGGGCAGGTTTGTTGAGCAGTTCTTC.

This clonotype was counted between two and nine times. This chain links TRBV29-1 with TRBJ1-2, with D possibly matching TRBD1 (5 bases). Per the germline V gene, CDR1 is SQVTM and CDR2 is ANQGSEA. CDR3 length: 13 amino acids. Trimming removed 4 bases from V and 8 bases from J, with 17 bases in between. The CDR3 region has the DNA TGCAGCGTTGGTGGGGGGTTGAGCCCCGGCTACACCTTC. Its translation is CSVGGGLSPGYTF.

This clonotype showed up just a few times. The chain is built from TRBV6-1 and TRBJ2-1, with D hard to call. There are 12 residues in the CDR3. V lost 6 bases to trimming and J lost 7 bases, with 10 bases between them. In germline, CDR1 is MNHNS, CDR2 SASEGT. CDR3 protein: CASSDVGNEQFF. In DNA form, the CDR3 reads TGTGCCAGCAGCGACGTGGGGAATGAGCAGTTCTTC.

This clonotype occurred many times. The chain's CDR3 is CASSFFTGARPEAFF. In DNA form, the CDR3 reads TGTGCCAGCAGTTTTTTTACAGGGGCACGTCCTGAAGCTTTCTTT. This sequence joins TRBV28 and TRBJ1-1; 7 nucleotides match TRBD1. Germline-derived CDR1 and CDR2 are MDHEN and SYDVKM. The CDR3 length is 15 residues. Unmatched junction bases numbered 10, after V lost 3 bases and J lost 6 bases. The complete variable domain, with remaining parts taken from reference TRBV28 and TRBJ1-1, reads DVKVTQSSRYLVKRTGEKVFLECVQDMDHENMFWYRQDPGLGLRLIYFSYDVKMKEKGDIPEGYSVSREKKERFSLILESASTNQTSMYLCASSFFTGARPEAFFGQGTRLTVV.